Following are 20 T cell receptor beta chains from one sample sequenced in a study of blood T cell repertoires in COVID-19. Assay: immunoSEQ multiplex PCR; the TCRdb copy retains only in-frame clones and omits some. The sample records tens of thousands of clones, around 83% being singletons. Sequences were obtained from peripheral blood. The receptors derive from a woman aged 60-75 years with acute or convalescent COVID-19.

The rearrangement uses TRBV12-3 or TRBV12-4 and TRBJ1-2; 7 nucleotides align to TRBD1. The CDR3 is made up of 12 amino acids. V was pared by 10 bases and J by 2 bases, with 4 bases of the junction left unmatched. The CDR3 sequence is CATSDRNYGYTF. CDR3 bases: TGTGCCACTTCGGACAGGAACTATGGCTACACCTTC.

V gene TRBV4-1 combines with J gene TRBJ1-4; tentative D call: TRBD1 (5 bases). CDR1 and CDR2 from the germline V gene are MGHRA and YSYEKL. V was trimmed by 0 bases and J by 5 bases, leaving 13 bases between them. There are 16 residues in the CDR3. CDR3 in amino acids: CASSQDGAGGNEKLFF. The CDR3 bases are TGCGCCAGCAGCCAAGATGGGGCAGGTGGCAATGAAAAACTGTTTTTT.

The V gene is TRBV6-5, the J gene TRBJ2-3; 10 bases align to TRBD2. V was pared by 0 bases and J by 5 bases, with 5 bases of the junction left unmatched. Germline V gene lookup returns CDR1 MNHEY and CDR2 SVGAGI. This CDR3 region has 16 residues. The CDR3 here is CASSYSPAGGKDTQYF. DNA for the CDR3: TGTGCCAGCAGTTACTCCCCAGCGGGGGGGAAAGATACGCAGTATTTT.

The chain carries TRBV10-3 and TRBJ1-5; a possible D gene is TRBD1 (5 bases). The length of the CDR3 is 12 residues. Trimming took off 4 bases at V and 8 bases at J, with 9 bases between the two ends. The germline V gene encodes CDR1 ENHRY and CDR2 SYGVKD. DNA of the CDR3: TGTGCCATCAGTGTTTCGGGGGAGCCCCAGCATTTT. Translating it yields CAISVSGEPQHF.

The rearrangement joins TRBV5-1 to TRBJ2-3, with TRBD1 matching 8 bases. Losses at the gene ends were 2 bases for V and 3 bases for J; bases not matched to a gene: 8. This CDR3 has 16 residues. CDR1 is SGHRS, CDR2 YFSETQ, per germline. The CDR3: CASSFSGTGVTDTQYF. CDR3 bases: TGCGCCAGCAGCTTCTCCGGGACAGGAGTGACAGATACGCAGTATTTT.

The J gene is TRBJ1-2, the V gene TRBV28; D not certain. This CDR3 region has 18 residues. V lost 2 bases to trimming and J lost 3 bases, with 22 bases between them. CDR1 and CDR2 from the germline V gene are MDHEN and SYDVKM. The CDR3 nucleotides are TGTGCCAGCAGTTTAGGCTACCGCGGAGGTAGGAGGGACTATGGCTACACCTTC. It yields the protein CASSLGYRGGRRDYGYTF.

The genes are TRBV19 and TRBJ1-2; 7 nucleotides agree with TRBD1. V lost 6 bases and J lost 4; bases outside the gene matches: 2. Germline CDR1 reads LNHDA; CDR2 reads SQIVND (reference sequence). This CDR3 is built from 12 residues. CDR3: CASSRTGYGYTF. The CDR3 DNA reads as TGTGCCAGTAGCCGGACAGGCTATGGCTACACCTTC.

The V and J genes are TRBV19 and TRBJ2-1, with TRBD1 matching over 8 bases. Germline CDR1 and CDR2: LNHDA and SQIVND (reference sequence). V shed 4 bases and J 6 bases; nucleotides not matched to a gene: 11. This CDR3 has 16 residues. The CDR3 DNA reads TGTGCCAGTAGTAAAGGGCGGCAGGGGGCTAGCAATGAGCAGTTCTTC. It encodes CASSKGRQGASNEQFF.

The J gene is TRBJ1-3, the V gene TRBV12-3 or TRBV12-4; the D is unclear. This CDR3 region has 13 residues. V was pared by 7 bases and J by 0 bases, with 7 bases between. CDR3 amino acids: CASIGASGNTIYF. Here the CDR3 DNA reads TGTGCCAGCATTGGAGCCTCTGGAAACACCATATATTTT.

This clone came up a few times. This sequence joins TRBV9 and TRBJ2-7; weak D call: TRBD2 (6 bases). The V gene lost 3 bases and the J gene lost 3 bases, with 10 bases spanning the gap. Germline lookup yields CDR1 SGDLS and CDR2 YYNGEE. CDR3 length equals 13 residues. CDR3 protein: CASSGAGSYEQYF. The CDR3 nucleotides read TGTGCCAGCAGCGGTGCGGGGAGCTACGAGCAGTACTTC.

A word on this clone: Sequence at one end of the junction differs from germline and may be a read error. The CDR3 loop reads CASSSRLAGTFEQFF. The CDR3 DNA is TGTGCTAGCAGCTCCCGACTAGCGGGGACATTTGAGCAGTTCTTC. The chain joins TRBV7-7 to TRBJ2-1; 11 bases line up with TRBD2. Germline loops: CDR1 SSHAT, CDR2 FNYEAQ (reference sequence). The CDR3 consists of 15 residues.

This chain joins TRBV5-6 and TRBJ2-1; D call uncertain. The germline V and J ends were trimmed by 0 bases and 10 bases, with 11 bases remaining between them. Germline V gene data show CDR1 as SGHDT and CDR2 as YYEEEE. CDR3 length: 13 amino acids. The CDR3 sequence: CASSLEPAREQFF. In DNA form, the CDR3 reads TGTGCCAGCAGCTTGGAGCCTGCCCGCGAGCAGTTCTTC.

This rearrangement joins TRBV5-6 to TRBJ1-5; 8 bases are a match to TRBD1. With 7 bases clipped from V and 4 bases from J, the junction kept 10 bases outside the gene matches. The germline gives CDR1 SGHDT, CDR2 YYEEEE. The CDR3 has 15 residues. The CDR3 protein is CASALGQGRNQPQHF. CDR3 in DNA: TGTGCCAGCGCCCTTGGACAGGGTCGAAATCAGCCCCAGCATTTT.

The chain has TRBV19 and TRBJ2-4; maybe TRBD2 (5 bases). CDR1 and CDR2 from the germline V gene are LNHDA and SQIVND (reference sequence). Trimming took 3 bases from V and 0 from J, leaving 12 bases between them. The CDR3 loop spans 16 amino acids. CDR3 amino acids: CASSITSVLAKNIQYF. The CDR3 DNA reads TGTGCCAGTAGTATTACTAGTGTTCTAGCCAAAAACATTCAGTACTTC. Filled out from reference TRBV19 and TRBJ2-4, the complete variable domain reads DGGITQSPKYLFRKEGQNVTLSCEQNLNHDAMYWYRQDPGQGLRLIYYSQIVNDFQKGDIAEGYSVSREKKESFPLTVTSAQKNPTAFYLCASSITSVLAKNIQYFGAGTRLSVL.

This chain joins TRBV6-5 and TRBJ1-3; D call uncertain. V was cut by 6 bases and J by 1 base, with 10 bases left in between. The CDR3 loop spans 14 amino acids. Germline V gene sequence: CDR1 MNHEY, CDR2 SVGAGI. The chain's CDR3 is CASSVDKSGNTIYF. In DNA, the CDR3 is TGTGCCAGCAGCGTCGACAAATCTGGAAACACCATATATTTT.

CDR3 amino acids: CASSLQGSDNYGYTF. The CDR3, as DNA: TGTGCCAGCAGCTTACAGGGTTCCGATAACTATGGCTACACCTTC. The chain has TRBV5-5 and TRBJ1-2; possibly TRBD1 for D (6 bases). Germline CDR1 reads SGHKS; CDR2 reads YYEKEE (reference sequence). CDR3 size: 15 residues. V lost 2 bases and J 1 base, leaving 12 bases between the germline ends.

This clone appeared once. This sequence joins TRBV7-9 and TRBJ2-7, with 11 bases aligning to TRBD1. The V gene's germline CDR1 is SEHNR and CDR2 FQNEAQ (reference sequence). V shed 5 bases, J shed 4 bases, and the junction held 10 bases outside the gene matches. The CDR3 runs 16 residues. CDR3 loop: CASSPNIGQGAYEQYF. The CDR3 DNA sequence: TGTGCCAGCAGCCCAAACATAGGACAGGGGGCTTACGAGCAGTACTTC.

The chain uses TRBV3-1 (or the pseudogene TRBV3-2) and TRBJ2-1; 11 nucleotides line up with TRBD2. The V gene end was trimmed by 4 bases and the J gene end by 4 bases; junction bases not matched to a gene: 9. The CDR3 contains 17 residues. Per germline, CDR1 LGHDT and CDR2 YNNKEL (reference sequence). This CDR3 is CASSPQRTSGPYNEQFF. The CDR3 region has the DNA TGTGCCAGCAGCCCCCAGCGGACTAGCGGGCCGTACAATGAGCAGTTCTTC.

The genes are TRBV13 and TRBJ2-4; D not resolved. The CDR3 runs 14 residues. V was cut by 3 bases and J by 0 bases, with 6 bases left in between. Germline CDR1 reads PRHDT; CDR2 reads FYEKMQ (reference sequence). CDR3 nucleotides: TGTGCCAGCAGCTTCTACCTAGCCAAAAACATTCAGTACTTC. Translating gives CASSFYLAKNIQYF.

The gene calls are TRBV5-6 and TRBJ1-1; no reliable D call. CDR3 length: 12 residues. Germline V gene sequence: CDR1 SGHDT, CDR2 YYEEEE. The ends were cut back, 0 bases at V and 6 bases at J, with 6 bases in the middle. The CDR3 region is CASSLAVAEAFF. CDR3 nucleotide sequence: TGTGCCAGCAGCTTGGCGGTCGCTGAAGCTTTCTTT.